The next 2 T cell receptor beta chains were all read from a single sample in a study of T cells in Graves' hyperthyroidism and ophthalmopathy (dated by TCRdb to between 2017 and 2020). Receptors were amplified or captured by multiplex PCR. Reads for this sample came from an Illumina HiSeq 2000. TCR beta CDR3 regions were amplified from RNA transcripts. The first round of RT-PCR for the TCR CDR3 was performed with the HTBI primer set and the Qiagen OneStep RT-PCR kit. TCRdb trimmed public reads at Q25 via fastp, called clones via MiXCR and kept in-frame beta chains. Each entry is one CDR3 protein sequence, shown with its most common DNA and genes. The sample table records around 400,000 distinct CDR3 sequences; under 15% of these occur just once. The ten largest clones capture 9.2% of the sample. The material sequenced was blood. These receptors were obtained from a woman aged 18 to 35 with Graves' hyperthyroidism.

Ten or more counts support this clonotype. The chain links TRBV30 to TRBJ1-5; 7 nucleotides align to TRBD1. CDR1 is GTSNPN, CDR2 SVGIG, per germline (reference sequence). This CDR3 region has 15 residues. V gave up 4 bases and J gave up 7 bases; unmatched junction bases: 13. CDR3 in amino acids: CAWKAPGQRDQPQHF. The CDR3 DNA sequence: TGTGCCTGGAAAGCCCCGGGACAGCGGGACCAGCCCCAGCATTTT.

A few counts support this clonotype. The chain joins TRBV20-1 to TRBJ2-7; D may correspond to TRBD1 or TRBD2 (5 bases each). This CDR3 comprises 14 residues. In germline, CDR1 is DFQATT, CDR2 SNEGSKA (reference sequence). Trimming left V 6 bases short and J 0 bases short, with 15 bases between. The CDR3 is CSADRDRDSYEQYF. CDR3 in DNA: TGCAGTGCAGACCGGGACCGAGACTCCTACGAGCAGTACTTC.